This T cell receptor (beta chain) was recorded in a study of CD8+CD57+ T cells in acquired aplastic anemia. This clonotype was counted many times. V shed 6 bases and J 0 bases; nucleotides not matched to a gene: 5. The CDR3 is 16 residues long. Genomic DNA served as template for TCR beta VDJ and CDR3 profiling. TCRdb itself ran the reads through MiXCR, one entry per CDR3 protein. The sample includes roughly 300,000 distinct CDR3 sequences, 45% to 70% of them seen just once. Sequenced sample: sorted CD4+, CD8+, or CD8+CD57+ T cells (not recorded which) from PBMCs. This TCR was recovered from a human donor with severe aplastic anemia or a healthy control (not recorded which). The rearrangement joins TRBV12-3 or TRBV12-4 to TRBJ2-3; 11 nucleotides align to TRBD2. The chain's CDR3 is CASRPTSGGSTDTQYF. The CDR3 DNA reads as TGTGCCAGCAGGCCTACTAGCGGGGGTAGCACAGATACGCAGTATTTT.